Listed below are T cell receptor beta chains from one sample, sequenced in a study of T cells after yellow fever vaccination. Each CDR3 protein is one row after TCRdb ran MiXCR on the 5' RACE reads. The repertoire holds about 360,000 distinct CDR3 sequences, with under 7.5% as singletons. The material sequenced was PBMCs, taken 5 days after the yellow fever booster vaccination. Receptors originate from a man aged 30 to 39 who received the YFV17D yellow fever vaccine. Each CDR3 is given with its conserved first and last residue. Each record gives: J gene, V gene, CDR3 length, CDR3 protein.

J: TRBJ1-3; V: TRBV14; length: 14; CDR3: CASRGTGFGNTIYF
J: TRBJ2-1; V: TRBV5-1; length: 15; CDR3: CASSGGTFPRNEQFF
J: TRBJ2-3; V: TRBV5-1; length: 15; CDR3: CASSPRVADTDTQYF
J: TRBJ1-5; V: TRBV6-2/TRBV6-3; length: 16; CDR3: CASSYLGGSPVRPQHF
J: TRBJ2-3; V: TRBV7-2; length: 14; CDR3: CASSPALGTDTQYF
J: TRBJ2-4; V: TRBV20-1; length: 15; CDR3: CSANDSRGSKNIQYF
J: TRBJ2-7; V: TRBV12-3/TRBV12-4; length: 16; CDR3: CASSQGTLALAYEQYF
J: TRBJ2-7; V: TRBV6-6; length: 13; CDR3: CASSNVQREEQYF
J: TRBJ2-5; V: TRBV2; length: 18; CDR3: CASSPRSPSSGIGETQYF
J: TRBJ2-7; V: TRBV12-3/TRBV12-4; length: 12; CDR3: CASSSSSGEQYF
J: TRBJ2-1; V: TRBV7-2; length: 15; CDR3: CASSSLLGGRYEQFF
J: TRBJ2-7; V: TRBV27; length: 15; CDR3: CASSLGLAENYEQYF
J: TRBJ2-5; V: TRBV27; length: 15; CDR3: CASSLSGVRVGTQYF
J: TRBJ1-5; V: TRBV10-3; length: 15; CDR3: CAISEGDRRNQPQHF
J: TRBJ2-1; V: TRBV7-2; length: 15; CDR3: CASSPPGGGLDEQFF
J: TRBJ2-5; V: TRBV7-2; length: 16; CDR3: CASSLFLTSGQETQYF
J: TRBJ2-1; V: TRBV6-2/TRBV6-3; length: 13; CDR3: CASKAGHVDEQFF